The 5 T cell receptor beta chains given below trace back to one sample, sequenced in a study of response to subunit inactivated influenza vaccine. TCRdb reanalysed the RT-PCR reads using MiXCR and keeps one entry per CDR3 protein. Of some 550,000 distinct CDR3 sequences listed, roughly 25% are singletons. The sample was also reused in another study, on T cells expressing NK-cell markers. As that study records: TCR beta cDNA was made by 5'RACE template switching with UMIs.

Material: CD4+ T cells sorted from PBMCs, obtained 12 days after vaccination. The receptors were sampled from a man aged 45 to 65 who received an inactivated influenza vaccine.

The chain combines TRBV6-1 with TRBJ2-2; D gene ambiguous. Trimming removed 8 bases at V and 0 bases at J, with 10 bases between. The CDR3 extends over 14 amino acids. Per germline, CDR1 MNHNS and CDR2 SASEGT. Here the CDR3 DNA reads TGTGCCAGCCAACGGGTACCGAACACCGGGGAGCTGTTTTTT. It encodes CASQRVPNTGELFF.

This clonotype was observed a handful of times. J is TRBJ2-2 and V is TRBV28; maybe TRBD1 (6 bases). V lost 6 bases and J lost 10, with 18 bases in between. CDR3 length equals 14 residues. CDR1 is MDHEN, CDR2 SYDVKM, per germline. The CDR3 DNA reads as TGTGCCAGCAGGAGGGGAGAGGGGGTTGAGGAGCTGTTTTTT. This encodes CASRRGEGVEELFF.

The J gene is TRBJ2-2, the V gene TRBV3-1; 8 nucleotides agree with TRBD2. There are 14 residues in the CDR3. The germline V gene has CDR1 LGHDT and CDR2 YNNKEL (reference sequence). Trimming cost V 2 bases and J 7 bases; bases outside gene matches: 3. The CDR3 region has the DNA TGTGCCAGCAGCCAACCGGCGGGGGGCGGGGAGCTGTTTTTT. This encodes CASSQPAGGGELFF. The variable domain in full, completed from reference TRBV3-1 and TRBJ2-2, reads DTAVSQTPKYLVTQMGNDKSIKCEQNLGHDTMYWYKQDSKKFLKIMFSYNNKELIINETVPNRFSPKSPDKAHLNLHINSLELGDSAVYFCASSQPAGGGELFFGEGSRLTVL.

The chain employs TRBV7-2 and TRBJ2-7, with D possibly being TRBD1 or TRBD2 (5 bases each). The CDR3 covers 16 residues. Germline V gene lookup returns CDR1 SGHTA and CDR2 FQGNSA. The V end lost 0 bases, the J end lost 2 bases, and 14 bases lay between the germline ends. CDR3: CASSLARGVPTYEQYF. The CDR3, as DNA: TGTGCCAGCAGCTTAGCAAGAGGGGTACCAACCTACGAGCAGTACTTC.

The chain uses TRBV6-1 and TRBJ1-2; no reliable D call. The CDR3 spans 14 residues. Trimming cost V 6 bases and J 3 bases, with 14 bases left between them. Germline V gene lookup returns CDR1 MNHNS and CDR2 SASEGT. CDR3 DNA sequence: TGTGCCAGCAGCCGGCGGGCACGCGACTATGGCTACACCTTC. This sequence encodes CASSRRARDYGYTF.